This entry lists 10 T cell receptor beta chains sequenced from one sample in a study of T cell responses to AZD1222 COVID-19 vaccine. Assay: immunoSEQ multiplex PCR; the TCRdb copy retains only in-frame clones and omits some. The sample includes 25,000 to 40,000 clones, around 89% seen only once; the top ten take 14%. Sequenced material: peripheral blood, taken 28 days after the second AZD1222 dose. These receptors were collected from an adult who received the AZD1222 COVID-19 vaccine.

The chain joins TRBV4-1 to TRBJ1-2; 7 bases are a match to TRBD1. The CDR3 is 13 residues long. J gave up 2 bases and V 6 bases, and 3 bases lay outside the gene matches. Germline V gene lookup returns CDR1 MGHRA and CDR2 YSYEKL. DNA of the CDR3: TGCGCCAGCAGTGAGACAGGGAACTATGGCTACACCTTC. Amino acid sequence: CASSETGNYGYTF.

This chain links TRBV5-6 with TRBJ1-5; 7 bases line up with TRBD1. The junction had 9 bases not matched to a gene; V was cut back by 3 bases and J by 0 bases. The CDR3 spans 17 residues. Germline V CDR1 and CDR2: SGHDT, YYEEEE. The CDR3 region has the DNA TGTGCCAGCAGCTGGGGGGGACAGCCCTATAGCAATCAGCCCCAGCATTTT. Translation: CASSWGGQPYSNQPQHF.

This chain links TRBV7-2 with TRBJ2-7; D remains unclear. CDR1 is SGHTA and CDR2 is FQGNSA in the germline V gene. This CDR3 is 13 amino acids long. The germline V and J ends were trimmed by 5 bases and 0 bases, with 8 bases remaining between them. The CDR3 sequence: CASSRGSSYEQYF. The DNA for the CDR3 is TGTGCCAGCAGCCGTGGTTCCTCCTACGAGCAGTACTTC.

In its sample, this clone was seen a few times. The V gene is TRBV10-2, the J gene TRBJ2-7; unclear D gene. This CDR3 has 14 residues. Germline CDR1 WSHSY, CDR2 SAAADI. The germline V and J ends were trimmed by 6 bases and 3 bases, with 15 bases remaining between them. Here the CDR3 reads CASRAAGSLYEQYF. The CDR3 DNA reads TGCGCCAGCAGGGCAGCAGGAAGTCTCTACGAGCAGTACTTC.

The chain is built from TRBV30 and TRBJ2-7; D unclear. The CDR3 is 11 residues long. Germline CDR1 is GTSNPN and CDR2 is SVGIG (reference sequence). The germline V and J ends were trimmed by 1 base and 4 bases, with 5 bases remaining between them. The CDR3 bases are TGTGCCTGGAGTGGTTCGTACGAGCAGTACTTC. Its translation: CAWSGSYEQYF.

The rearrangement uses TRBV4-1 and TRBJ1-5, with 7 positions matching TRBD1. Losses at the gene ends were 4 bases for V and 7 bases for J; bases not matched to a gene: 13. CDR3 size: 16 residues. Germline V CDR1 and CDR2: MGHRA, YSYEKL. The CDR3 bases are TGCGCCAGCAGCCCCATTCAACAGGGGACTCGGCAGCCCCAGCATTTT. Translated, it gives CASSPIQQGTRQPQHF.

The V call is TRBV27, the J call TRBJ1-1; TRBD1 aligns across 8 bases. CDR3 length: 15 amino acids. After removal of 5 bases from V and 4 bases from J, the junction contained 9 bases not matched to a gene. Germline assignment: CDR1 MNHEY and CDR2 SMNVEV (reference sequence). The CDR3 coding sequence is TGTGCCAGCAGTCCGGACAGGGTGTTGGTCACTGAAGCTTTCTTT. It is translated as CASSPDRVLVTEAFF.

The rearrangement uses TRBV5-1 and TRBJ1-2; D call uncertain. The CDR3 extends over 14 amino acids. Trimming cost V 3 bases and J 1 base, with 10 bases left between them. Germline V gives CDR1 SGHRS, CDR2 YFSETQ. CDR3 bases: TGCGCCAGCAGCTCTGGGGTTCTTAACTATGGCTACACCTTC. Protein sequence: CASSSGVLNYGYTF.

The chain employs TRBV7-2 and TRBJ2-2; the D gene is possibly TRBD2 (5 bases). This CDR3 region has 17 residues. CDR1 is SGHTA, CDR2 FQGNSA, per germline. V dropped 5 bases and J dropped 5 bases, with 21 bases sitting between them. This chain's CDR3 is CASSIPPGERWTGELFF. The CDR3 region has the DNA TGTGCCAGCAGCATCCCCCCCGGGGAGAGGTGGACCGGGGAGCTGTTTTTT.

This rearrangement joins TRBV5-1 to TRBJ2-7; TRBD2 is a possible D gene (5 bases). Germline-derived CDR1 and CDR2 are SGHRS and YFSETQ. The length of the CDR3 is 16 residues. The ends were cut back, 0 bases at V and 3 bases at J, with 16 bases in the middle. The CDR3 sequence is CASSLGSVGVGYEQYF. The CDR3 region has the DNA TGCGCCAGCAGCTTGGGTAGCGTGGGCGTTGGCTACGAGCAGTACTTC.